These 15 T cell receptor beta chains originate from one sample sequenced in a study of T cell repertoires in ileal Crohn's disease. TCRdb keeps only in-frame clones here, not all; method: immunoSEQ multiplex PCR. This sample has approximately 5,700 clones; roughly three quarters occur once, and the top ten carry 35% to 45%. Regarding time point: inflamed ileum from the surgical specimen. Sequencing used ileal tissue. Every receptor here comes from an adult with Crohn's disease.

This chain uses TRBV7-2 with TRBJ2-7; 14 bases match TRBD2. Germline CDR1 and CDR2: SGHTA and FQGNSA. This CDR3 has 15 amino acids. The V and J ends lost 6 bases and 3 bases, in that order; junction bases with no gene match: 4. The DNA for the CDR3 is TGTGCCAGCAGTCTTGGGACTAGCGGGAGCTACGAGCAGTACTTC. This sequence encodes CASSLGTSGSYEQYF.

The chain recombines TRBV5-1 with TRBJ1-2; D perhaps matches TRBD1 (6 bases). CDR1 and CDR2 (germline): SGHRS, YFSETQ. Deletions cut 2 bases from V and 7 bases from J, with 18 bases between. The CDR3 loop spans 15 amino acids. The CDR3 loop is CASSFTGPGGGGYTF. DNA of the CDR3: TGCGCCAGCAGCTTCACCGGCCCAGGAGGGGGTGGCTACACCTTC.

Written as DNA, the CDR3 is TGTGCCTGGAGTCCGGGACAGGGTACCGCAACTAATGAAAAACTGTTTTTT. It codes for CAWSPGQGTATNEKLFF. This chain joins TRBV30 and TRBJ1-4; the match to TRBD1 covers 9 bases. J was trimmed by 0 bases and V by 2 bases; bases with no gene match: 7. The CDR3 covers 17 residues. The germline V gene has CDR1 GTSNPN and CDR2 SVGIG (reference sequence). The full variable domain, rest sourced from reference TRBV30 and TRBJ1-4, is SQTIHQWPATLVQPVGSPLSLECTVEGTSNPNLYWYRQAAGRGLQLLFYSVGIGQISSEVPQNLSASRPQDRQFILSSKKLLLSDSGFYLCAWSPGQGTATNEKLFFGSGTQLSVL.

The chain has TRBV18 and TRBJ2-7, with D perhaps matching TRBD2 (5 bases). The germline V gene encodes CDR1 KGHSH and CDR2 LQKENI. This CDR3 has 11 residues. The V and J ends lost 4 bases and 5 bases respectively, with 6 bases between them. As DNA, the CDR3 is TGTGCCAGCTCACGGGGAGACGAGCAGTACTTC. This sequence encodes CASSRGDEQYF.

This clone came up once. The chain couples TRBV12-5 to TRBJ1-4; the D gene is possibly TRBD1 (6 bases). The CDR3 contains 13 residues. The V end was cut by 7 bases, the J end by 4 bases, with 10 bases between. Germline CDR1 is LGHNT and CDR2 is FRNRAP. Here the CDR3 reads CASARGGNEKLFF. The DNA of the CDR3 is TGTGCTAGTGCAAGAGGGGGTAATGAAAAACTGTTTTTT.

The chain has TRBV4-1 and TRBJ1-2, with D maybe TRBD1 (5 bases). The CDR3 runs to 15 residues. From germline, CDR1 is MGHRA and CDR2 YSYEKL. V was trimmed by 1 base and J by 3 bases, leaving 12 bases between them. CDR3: CASSQVPRADYGYTF. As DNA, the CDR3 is TGCGCCAGCAGCCAAGTCCCCAGGGCTGACTATGGCTACACCTTC.

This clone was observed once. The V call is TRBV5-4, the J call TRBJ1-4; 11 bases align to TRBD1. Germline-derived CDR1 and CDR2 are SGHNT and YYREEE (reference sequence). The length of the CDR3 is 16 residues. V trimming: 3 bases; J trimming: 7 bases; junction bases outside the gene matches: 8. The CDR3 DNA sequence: TGTGCCAGCAGCTACGGGACAGGGGGACCGGGTGAAAAACTGTTTTTT. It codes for CASSYGTGGPGEKLFF.

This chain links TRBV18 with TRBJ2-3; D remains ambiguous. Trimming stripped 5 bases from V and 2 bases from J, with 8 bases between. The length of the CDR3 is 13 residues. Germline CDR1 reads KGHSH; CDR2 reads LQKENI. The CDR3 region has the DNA TGTGCCAGCTCAGTCCTCGTCACAGATACGCAGTATTTT. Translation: CASSVLVTDTQYF.

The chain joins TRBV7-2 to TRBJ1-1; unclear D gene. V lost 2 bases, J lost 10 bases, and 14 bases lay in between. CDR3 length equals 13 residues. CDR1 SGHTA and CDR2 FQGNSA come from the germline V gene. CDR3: CASSLQQADRAFF. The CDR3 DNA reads TGTGCCAGCAGCTTACAACAAGCGGACCGAGCTTTCTTT.

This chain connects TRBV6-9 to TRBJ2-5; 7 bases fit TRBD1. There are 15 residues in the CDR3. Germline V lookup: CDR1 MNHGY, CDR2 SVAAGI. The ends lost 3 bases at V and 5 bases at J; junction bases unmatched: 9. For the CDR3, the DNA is TGTGCCAGCAGTTACCGTCAGGGGGTTCGGGAGACCCAGTACTTC. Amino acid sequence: CASSYRQGVRETQYF.

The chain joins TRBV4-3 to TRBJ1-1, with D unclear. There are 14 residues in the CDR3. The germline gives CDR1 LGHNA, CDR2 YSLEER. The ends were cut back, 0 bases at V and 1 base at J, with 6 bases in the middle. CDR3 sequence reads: CASSQEWRNTEAFF. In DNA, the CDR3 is TGCGCCAGCAGCCAAGAGTGGAGGAACACTGAAGCTTTCTTT.

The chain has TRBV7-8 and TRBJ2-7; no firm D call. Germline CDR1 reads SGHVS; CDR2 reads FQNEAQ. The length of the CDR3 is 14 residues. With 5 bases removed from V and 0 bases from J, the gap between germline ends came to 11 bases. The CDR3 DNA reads TGTGCCAGCAGCCCTTTAGTGCTCTCCTACGAGCAGTACTTC. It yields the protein CASSPLVLSYEQYF. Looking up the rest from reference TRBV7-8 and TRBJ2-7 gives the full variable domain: GAGVSQSPRYKVAKRGQDVALRCDPISGHVSLFWYQQALGQGPEFLTYFQNEAQLDKSGLPSDRFFAERPEGSVSTLKIQRTQQEDSAVYLCASSPLVLSYEQYFGPGTRLTVT.

The CDR3 DNA reads TGTGCCAGCAGTTGGGCGGATAGCAATCAGCCCCAGCATTTT. Translated: CASSWADSNQPQHF. This rearrangement joins TRBV6-6 to TRBJ1-5; no reliable D call. V lost 4 bases and J lost 0, with 7 bases in between. From germline, CDR1 is MNHNY and CDR2 SVGAGI (reference sequence). CDR3 length: 14 residues.

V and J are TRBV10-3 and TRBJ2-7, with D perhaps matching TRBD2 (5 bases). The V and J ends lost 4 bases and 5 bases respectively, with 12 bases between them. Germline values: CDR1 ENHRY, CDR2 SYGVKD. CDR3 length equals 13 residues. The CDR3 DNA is TGTGCCATCAGTGGCTTTCCCGGGGACGAGCAGTACTTC. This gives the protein CAISGFPGDEQYF.

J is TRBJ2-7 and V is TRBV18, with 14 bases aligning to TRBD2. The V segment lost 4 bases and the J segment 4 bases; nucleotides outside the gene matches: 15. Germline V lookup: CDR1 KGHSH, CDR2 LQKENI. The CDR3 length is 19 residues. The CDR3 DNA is TGTGCCAGCTCACGACGAGGACTAGCGGGGGGATTGTGGACGTACGAGCAGTACTTC. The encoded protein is CASSRRGLAGGLWTYEQYF.